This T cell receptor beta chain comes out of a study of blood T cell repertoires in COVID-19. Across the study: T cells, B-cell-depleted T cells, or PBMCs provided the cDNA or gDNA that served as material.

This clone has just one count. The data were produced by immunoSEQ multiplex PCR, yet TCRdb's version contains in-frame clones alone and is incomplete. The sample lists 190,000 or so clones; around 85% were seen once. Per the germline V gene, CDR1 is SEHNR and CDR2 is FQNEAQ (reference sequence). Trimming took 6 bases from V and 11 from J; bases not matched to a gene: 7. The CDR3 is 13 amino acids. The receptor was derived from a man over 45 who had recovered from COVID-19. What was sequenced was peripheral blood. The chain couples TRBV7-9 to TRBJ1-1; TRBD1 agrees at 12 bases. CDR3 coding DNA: TGTGCCAGCAGTTTAACGGGACAGGGGGCGGCTTTCTTT. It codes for CASSLTGQGAAFF.